This T cell receptor (beta chain) originates from a study of blood T cell repertoires in COVID-19. Sequenced by immunoSEQ multiplex PCR; TCRdb stores in-frame clones only, minus some. The sample holds about 44,000 clones, around 80% seen once. CDR1 MNHNS and CDR2 SASEGT come from the germline V gene. The ends lost 2 bases at V and 7 bases at J; junction bases unmatched: 5. The CDR3 runs to 15 residues. This sequence originates from a human donor in a cohort sampled during active COVID-19. Sequencing was carried out using peripheral blood. V and J are TRBV6-1 and TRBJ1-6; 7 bases match TRBD1. CDR3 region: CASSEMTGNNSPLHF. CDR3 nucleotides: TGTGCCAGCAGTGAAATGACAGGGAACAATTCACCCCTCCACTTT.